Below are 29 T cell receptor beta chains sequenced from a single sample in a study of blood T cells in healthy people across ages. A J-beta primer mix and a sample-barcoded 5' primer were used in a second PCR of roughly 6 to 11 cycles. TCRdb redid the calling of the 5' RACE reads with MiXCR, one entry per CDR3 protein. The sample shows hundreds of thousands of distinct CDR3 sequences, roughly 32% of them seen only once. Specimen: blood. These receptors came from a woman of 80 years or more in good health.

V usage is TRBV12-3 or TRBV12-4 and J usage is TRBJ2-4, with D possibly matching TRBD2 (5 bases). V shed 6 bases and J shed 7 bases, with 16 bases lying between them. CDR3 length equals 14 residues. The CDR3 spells CASSPNEVANIQYF. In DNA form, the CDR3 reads TGTGCCAGCAGCCCAAACGAGGTAGCGAACATTCAGTACTTC.

CDR3 DNA: TGTGCCAGCAGCTTGACAGGGGGCTACGAAAAACTGTTTTTT. This sequence encodes CASSLTGGYEKLFF. The rearrangement uses TRBV5-4 and TRBJ1-4; 9 nucleotides match TRBD1. V was pared by 1 base and J by 8 bases, with 3 bases of the junction left unmatched. The CDR3 has 14 amino acids. The germline gives CDR1 SGHNT, CDR2 YYREEE (reference sequence).

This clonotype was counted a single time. For the CDR3, the DNA is TGCGCCAGCAGCTTGGACCTAGCGGCGGCCTACGAGCAGTACTTC. Its translation is CASSLDLAAAYEQYF. V and J are TRBV5-1 and TRBJ2-5, with 7 bases fitting TRBD2. The DNA matches TRBJ2-7 better at its end, which makes the J call doubtful. The CDR3 contains 15 residues. Germline V gives CDR1 SGHRS, CDR2 YFSETQ.

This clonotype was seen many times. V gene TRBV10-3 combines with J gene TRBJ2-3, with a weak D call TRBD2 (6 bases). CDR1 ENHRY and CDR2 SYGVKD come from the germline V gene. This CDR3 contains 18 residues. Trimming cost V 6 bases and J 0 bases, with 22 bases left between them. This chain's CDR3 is CAIRPTSTETLSTDTQYF. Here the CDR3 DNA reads TGTGCCATCAGGCCAACTAGCACAGAAACATTAAGCACAGATACGCAGTATTTT.

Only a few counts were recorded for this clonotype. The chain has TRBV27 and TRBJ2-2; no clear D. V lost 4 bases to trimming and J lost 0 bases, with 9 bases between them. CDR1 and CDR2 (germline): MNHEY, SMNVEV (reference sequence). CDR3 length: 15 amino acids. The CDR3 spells CASSSARANTGELFF. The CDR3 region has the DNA TGTGCCAGCAGTTCAGCCCGGGCGAACACCGGGGAGCTGTTTTTT.

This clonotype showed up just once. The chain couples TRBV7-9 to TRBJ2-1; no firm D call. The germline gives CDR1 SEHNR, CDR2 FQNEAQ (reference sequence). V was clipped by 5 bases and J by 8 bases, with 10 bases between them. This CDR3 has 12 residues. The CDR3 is CASSRVLDEQFF. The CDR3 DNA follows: TGTGCCAGCAGCCGCGTCTTGGATGAGCAGTTCTTC.

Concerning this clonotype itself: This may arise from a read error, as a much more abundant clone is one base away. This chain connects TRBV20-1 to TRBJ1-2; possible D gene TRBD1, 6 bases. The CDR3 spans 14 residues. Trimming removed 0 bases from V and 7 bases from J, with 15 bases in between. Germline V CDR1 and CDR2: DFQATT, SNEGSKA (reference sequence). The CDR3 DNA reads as TGCAGTGCTAGAGAGCGTAACAGGGAAGGTGGCTACACCTTC. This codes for CSARERNREGGYTF.

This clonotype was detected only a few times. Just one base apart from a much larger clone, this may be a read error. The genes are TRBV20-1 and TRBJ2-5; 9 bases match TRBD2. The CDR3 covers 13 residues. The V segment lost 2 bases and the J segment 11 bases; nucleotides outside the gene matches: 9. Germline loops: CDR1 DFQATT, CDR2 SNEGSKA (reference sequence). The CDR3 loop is CSARLAGEGEQYF. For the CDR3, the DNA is TGCAGTGCTAGATTAGCGGGGGAAGGTGAGCAGTACTTC.

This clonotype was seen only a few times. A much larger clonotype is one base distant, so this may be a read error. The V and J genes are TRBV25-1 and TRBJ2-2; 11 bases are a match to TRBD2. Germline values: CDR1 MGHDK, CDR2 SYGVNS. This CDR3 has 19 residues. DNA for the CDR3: TGTGCCAGCAGTGATTTCCTAACCGGGACTAGCGGTACCACCGGGGAGCGGTTTTTT. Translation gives CASSDFLTGTSGTTGERFF.

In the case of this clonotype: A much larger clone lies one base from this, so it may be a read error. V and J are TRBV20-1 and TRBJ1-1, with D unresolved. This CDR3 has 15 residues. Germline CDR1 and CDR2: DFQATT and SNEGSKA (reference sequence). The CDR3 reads CSTREPITPLPEAFF. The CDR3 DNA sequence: TGCAGTACTAGAGAACCTATTACACCGTTACCTGAAGCTTTCTTT.

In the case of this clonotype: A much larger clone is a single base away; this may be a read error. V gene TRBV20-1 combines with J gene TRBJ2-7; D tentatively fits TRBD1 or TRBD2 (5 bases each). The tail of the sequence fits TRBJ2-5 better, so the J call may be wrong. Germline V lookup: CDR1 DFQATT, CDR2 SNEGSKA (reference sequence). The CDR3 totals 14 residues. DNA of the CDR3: TGCGGTGCTAGAGATGGGACGGGCCGAGAGACCCAGTACTTC. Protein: CGARDGTGRETQYF.

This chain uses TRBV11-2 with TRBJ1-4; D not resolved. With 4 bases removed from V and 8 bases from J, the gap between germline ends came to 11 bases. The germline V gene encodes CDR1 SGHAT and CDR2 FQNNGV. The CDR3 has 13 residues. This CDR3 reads CASSSLVGEKLFF. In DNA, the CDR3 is TGTGCCAGCAGCTCCCTCGTTGGGGAAAAACTGTTTTTT.

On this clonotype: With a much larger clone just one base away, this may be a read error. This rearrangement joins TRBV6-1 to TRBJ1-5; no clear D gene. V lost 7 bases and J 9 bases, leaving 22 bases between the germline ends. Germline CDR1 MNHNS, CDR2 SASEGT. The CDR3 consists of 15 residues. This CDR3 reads CASKNPGVADRPQHF. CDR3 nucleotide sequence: TGTGCCAGCAAAAATCCCGGGGTAGCGGATCGGCCCCAGCATTTT.

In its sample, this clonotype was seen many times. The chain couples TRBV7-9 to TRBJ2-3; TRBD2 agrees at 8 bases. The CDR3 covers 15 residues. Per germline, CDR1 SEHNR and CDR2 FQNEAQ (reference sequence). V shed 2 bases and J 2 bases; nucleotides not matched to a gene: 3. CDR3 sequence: CASSLKRGLTDTQYF. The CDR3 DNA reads TGTGCCAGCAGCTTAAAGCGGGGGCTCACAGATACGCAGTATTTT.

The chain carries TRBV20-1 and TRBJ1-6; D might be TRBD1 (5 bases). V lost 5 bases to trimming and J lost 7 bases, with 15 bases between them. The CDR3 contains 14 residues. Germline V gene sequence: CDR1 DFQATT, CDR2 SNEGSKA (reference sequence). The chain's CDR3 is CSAPVGDPNSPLHF. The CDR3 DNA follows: TGCAGTGCTCCCGTCGGGGACCCCAATTCACCCCTCCACTTT.

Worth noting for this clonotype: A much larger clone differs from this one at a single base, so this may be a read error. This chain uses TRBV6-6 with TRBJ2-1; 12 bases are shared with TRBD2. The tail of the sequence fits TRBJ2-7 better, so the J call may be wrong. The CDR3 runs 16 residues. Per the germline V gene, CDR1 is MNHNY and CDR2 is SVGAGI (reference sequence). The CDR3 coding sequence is TGTGCCAGCAGTTCCCGGACTAGCGGGGTAGGGAATGAGCAGTACTTC. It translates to CASSSRTSGVGNEQYF.

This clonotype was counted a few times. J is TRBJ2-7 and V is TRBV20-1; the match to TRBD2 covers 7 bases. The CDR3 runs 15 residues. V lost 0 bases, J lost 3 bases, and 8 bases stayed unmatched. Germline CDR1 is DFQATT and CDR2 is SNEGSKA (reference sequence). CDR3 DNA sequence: TGCAGTGCTAGAGATCCCTGGGCTAGCGGCTACGAGCAGTACTTC. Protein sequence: CSARDPWASGYEQYF.

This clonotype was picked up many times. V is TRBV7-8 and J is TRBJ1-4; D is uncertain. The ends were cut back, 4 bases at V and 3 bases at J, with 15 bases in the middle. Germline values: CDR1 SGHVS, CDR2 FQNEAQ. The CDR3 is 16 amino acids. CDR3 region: CASSSRPAAANEKLFF. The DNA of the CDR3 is TGTGCCAGCAGCTCCAGACCGGCAGCCGCTAATGAAAAACTGTTTTTT.

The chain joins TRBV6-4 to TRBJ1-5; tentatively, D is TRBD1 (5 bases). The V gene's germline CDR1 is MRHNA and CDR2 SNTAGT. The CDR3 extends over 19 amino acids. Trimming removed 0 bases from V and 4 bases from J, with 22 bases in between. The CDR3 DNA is TGTGCCAGCAGTGACTCGCGTCGTGCCAGGGAACCGTGGAATCAGCCCCAGCATTTT. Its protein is CASSDSRRAREPWNQPQHF.

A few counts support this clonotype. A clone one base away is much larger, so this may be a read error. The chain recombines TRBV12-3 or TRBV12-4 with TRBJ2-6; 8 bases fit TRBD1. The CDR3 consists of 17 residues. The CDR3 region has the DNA TGTGCCAGCAGTTTGAAGTCTCAGGGGGCTGGGGCCAACGTCCGGACTTTC. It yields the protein CASSLKSQGAGANVRTF.

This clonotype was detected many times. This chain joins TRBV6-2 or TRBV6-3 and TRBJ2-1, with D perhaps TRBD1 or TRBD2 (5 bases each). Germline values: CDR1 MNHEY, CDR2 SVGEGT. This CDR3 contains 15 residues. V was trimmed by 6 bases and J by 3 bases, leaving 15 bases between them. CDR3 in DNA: TGTGCCAGCAGGTCTAGAGGGGAACACTACAATGAGCAGTTCTTC. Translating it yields CASRSRGEHYNEQFF.

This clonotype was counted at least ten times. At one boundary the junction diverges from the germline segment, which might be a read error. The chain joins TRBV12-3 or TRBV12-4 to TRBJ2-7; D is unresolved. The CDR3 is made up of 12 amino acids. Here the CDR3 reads CASSLGRYEQYF. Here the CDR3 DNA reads TGTGCCAGCAGCTTAGGCCGCTACGAGCAGTACTTC.

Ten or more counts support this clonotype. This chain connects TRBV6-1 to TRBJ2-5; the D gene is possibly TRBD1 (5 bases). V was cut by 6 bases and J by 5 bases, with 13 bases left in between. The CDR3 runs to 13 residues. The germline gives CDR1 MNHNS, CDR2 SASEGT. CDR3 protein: CASSRGHSETQYF. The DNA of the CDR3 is TGTGCCAGCAGCCGAGGACATTCGGAGACCCAGTACTTC.

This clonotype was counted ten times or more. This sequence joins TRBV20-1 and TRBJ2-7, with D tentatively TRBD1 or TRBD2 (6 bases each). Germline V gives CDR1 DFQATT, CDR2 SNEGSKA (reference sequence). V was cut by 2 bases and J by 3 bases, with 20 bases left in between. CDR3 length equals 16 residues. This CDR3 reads CSARSMIRGANYEQYF. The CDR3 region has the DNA TGCAGTGCTAGATCAATGATAAGGGGGGCGAACTACGAGCAGTACTTC.

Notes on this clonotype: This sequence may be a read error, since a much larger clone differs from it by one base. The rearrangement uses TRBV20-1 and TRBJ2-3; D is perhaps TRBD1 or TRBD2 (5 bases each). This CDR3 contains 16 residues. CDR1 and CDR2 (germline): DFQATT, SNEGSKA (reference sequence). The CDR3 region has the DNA TGCAGTGCTACCAATCTTTGGGGACCTAGCACAGATATGCAGTATTTT. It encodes CSATNLWGPSTDMQYF.

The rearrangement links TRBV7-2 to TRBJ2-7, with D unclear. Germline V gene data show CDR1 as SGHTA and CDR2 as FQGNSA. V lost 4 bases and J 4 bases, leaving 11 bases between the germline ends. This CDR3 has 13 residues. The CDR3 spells CASSYDSKYEQYF. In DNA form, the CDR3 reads TGTGCCAGCAGCTACGACTCAAAATACGAGCAGTACTTC.

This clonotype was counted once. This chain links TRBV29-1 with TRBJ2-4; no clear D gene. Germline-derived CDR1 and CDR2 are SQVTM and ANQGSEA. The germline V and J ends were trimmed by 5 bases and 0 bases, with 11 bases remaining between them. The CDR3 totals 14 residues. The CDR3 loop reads CSVRASLAKNIQYF. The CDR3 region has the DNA TGCAGCGTTAGAGCGAGTTTAGCCAAAAACATTCAGTACTTC.

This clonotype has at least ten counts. This chain's CDR3 is CSAKYGTGEAEAFF. The CDR3, as DNA: TGCAGTGCTAAATACGGGACAGGGGAGGCTGAAGCTTTCTTT. The chain links TRBV20-1 to TRBJ1-1; 10 positions agree with TRBD1. CDR1 and CDR2 from the germline V gene are DFQATT and SNEGSKA (reference sequence). The CDR3 length is 14 residues. With V trimmed by 4 bases and J by 6 bases, 8 bases remained unmatched.

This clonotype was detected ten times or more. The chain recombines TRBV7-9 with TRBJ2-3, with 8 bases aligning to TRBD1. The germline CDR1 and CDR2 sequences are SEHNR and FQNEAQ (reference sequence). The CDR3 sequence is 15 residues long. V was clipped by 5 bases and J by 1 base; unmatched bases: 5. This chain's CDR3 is CASSADRGRTDTQYF. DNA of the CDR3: TGTGCCAGCAGCGCCGACAGGGGCCGCACAGATACGCAGTATTTT. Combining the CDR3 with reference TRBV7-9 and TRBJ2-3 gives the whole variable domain DTGVSQNPRHKITKRGQNVTFRCDPISEHNRLYWYRQTLGQGPEFLTYFQNEAQLEKSRLLSDRFSAERPKGSFSTLEIQRTEQGDSAMYLCASSADRGRTDTQYFGPGTRLTVL.